The subject of this entry is one TCR beta chain. Its antigen is undetermined. The sample originates from a study of PD-1 blockade in classical Hodgkin lymphoma. Study in general: Patients had nivolumab dosed at 3 mg/kg, delivered intravenously every 2 weeks. Study-level points and caveats: In CD4+ cells, TCR diversity went up significantly by C4D1, but in CD8+ cells it did not. Relapsed/refractory patients reportedly had lower baseline diversity than newly diagnosed patients. Those achieving complete response showed baseline diversity like newly diagnosed patients.

Produced via immunoSEQ multiplex PCR; TCRdb's table is partial and in-frame only. The sample has some 39,000 clones, over 75% seen once; the top ten hold 30% to 45%. This sample's time point: cycle 4 day 1 (C4D1), after less than seven weeks of nivolumab. Autologous stem cell transplantation was followed by relapse in every patient, and brentuximab vedotin exposure varied. The receptor was derived from a human donor with classical Hodgkin lymphoma. This specimen consisted of peripheral blood mononuclear cells (PBMCs), obtained before the fourth cycle of nivolumab.

The chain's CDR3 is CASSKGGTYGYTF. The CDR3 DNA is TGTGCCAGCTCCAAGGGGGGCACCTATGGCTACACCTTC. The chain is built from TRBV6-5 and TRBJ1-2, with D perhaps TRBD1 (6 bases). The CDR3 covers 13 residues. CDR1 is MNHEY, CDR2 SVGAGI, per germline. Trimming stripped 8 bases from V and 4 bases from J, with 14 bases between.